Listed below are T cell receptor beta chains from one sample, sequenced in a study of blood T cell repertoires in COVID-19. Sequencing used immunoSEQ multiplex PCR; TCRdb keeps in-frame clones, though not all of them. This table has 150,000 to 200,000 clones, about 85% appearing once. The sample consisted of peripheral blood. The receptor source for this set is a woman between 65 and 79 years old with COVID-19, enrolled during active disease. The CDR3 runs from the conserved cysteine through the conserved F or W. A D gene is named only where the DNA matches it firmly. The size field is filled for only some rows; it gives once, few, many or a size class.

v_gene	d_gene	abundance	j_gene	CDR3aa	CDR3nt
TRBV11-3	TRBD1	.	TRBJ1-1	CASSFPYQGGGTEAFF	TGTGCCAGCAGCTTCCCGTATCAGGGGGGAGGCACTGAAGCTTTCTTT
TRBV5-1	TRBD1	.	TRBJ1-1	CASSSRTGVGTEAFF	TGCGCCAGCAGCTCACGAACAGGGGTGGGTACTGAAGCTTTCTTT
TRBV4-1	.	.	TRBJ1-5	CASSQVEEKVNQPQHF	TGCGCCAGCAGCCAAGTAGAGGAAAAAGTGAATCAGCCCCAGCATTTT
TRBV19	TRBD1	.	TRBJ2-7	CASPRQGICEQYF	TGTGCCAGCCCCAGACAGGGTATATGCGAGCAGTACTTC
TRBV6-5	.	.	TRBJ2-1	CATSTRVQTEQFF	TGTGCCACATCGACCCGGGTGCAGACCGAGCAGTTCTTC
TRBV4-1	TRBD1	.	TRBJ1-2	CASSQDPGQVMIRYGYTF	TGCGCCAGCAGCCAAGATCCCGGACAGGTTATGATCCGCTATGGCTACACCTTC
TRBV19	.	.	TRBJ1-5	CASSRVTVWDQPQHF	TGTGCCAGTAGTCGGGTGACAGTATGGGATCAGCCCCAGCATTTT
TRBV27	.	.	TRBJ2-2	CASSSNTGSETGELFF	TGTGCCAGCAGTTCGAACACAGGGTCGGAGACCGGGGAGCTGTTTTTT
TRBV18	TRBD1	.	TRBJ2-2	CATTGGPDTGELFF	TGTGCCACAACAGGGGGTCCCGACACCGGGGAGCTGTTTTTT
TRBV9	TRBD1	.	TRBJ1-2	CASSVGNRGYGYTF	TGTGCCAGCAGCGTAGGGAACAGGGGATATGGCTACACCTTC
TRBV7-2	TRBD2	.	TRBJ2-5	CASRVAGEETQYF	TGTGCCAGCAGGGTAGCGGGAGAAGAGACCCAGTACTTC
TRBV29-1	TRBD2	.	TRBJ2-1	CSVHWLLAAGNEQFF	TGCAGCGTCCACTGGCTCCTAGCGGCGGGGAATGAGCAGTTCTTC
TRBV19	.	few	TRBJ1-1	CASSIPGTEAFF	TGTGCCAGTAGTATTCCCGGGACTGAAGCTTTCTTT
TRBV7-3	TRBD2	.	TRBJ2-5	CASSLAGGTETQYF	TGTGCCAGCAGCTTAGCGGGGGGGACGGAGACCCAGTACTTC
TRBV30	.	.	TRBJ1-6	CAWRNRGNSPLHF	TGTGCCTGGAGGAACCGGGGGAATTCACCCCTCCACTTT
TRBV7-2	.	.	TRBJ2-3	CASSSGGGYTQYF	TGTGCCAGCAGCTCGGGGGGCGGGTATACGCAGTATTTT
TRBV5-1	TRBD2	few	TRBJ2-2	CASSSSGRESTGELFF	TGCGCCAGCAGCTCTAGCGGGAGAGAAAGCACCGGGGAGCTGTTTTTT
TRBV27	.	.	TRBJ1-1	CASSKGTNTEAFF	TGTGCCAGCAGTAAAGGGACTAACACTGAAGCTTTCTTT
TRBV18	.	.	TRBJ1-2	CASSPSAGEGYTF	TGTGCCAGCTCACCATCGGCAGGGGAAGGCTACACCTTC
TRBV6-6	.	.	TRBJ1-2	CASSRQAFSYGYTF	TGTGCCAGCAGTCGACAGGCTTTCTCCTATGGCTACACCTTC
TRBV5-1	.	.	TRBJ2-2	CASSGHGTGELFF	TGCGCCAGCAGCGGGCATGGGACCGGGGAGCTGTTTTTT
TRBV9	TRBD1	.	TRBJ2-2	CASSVADRVNTGELFF	TGTGCCAGCAGCGTAGCGGACAGGGTAAACACCGGGGAGCTGTTTTTT
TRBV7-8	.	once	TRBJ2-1	CASSLAVRRVDNEQFF	TGTGCCAGCAGCTTAGCGGTGCGCAGGGTTGACAATGAGCAGTTCTTC
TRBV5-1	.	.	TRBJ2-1	CASSLEVTPTYNEQFF	TGCGCCAGCAGCTTGGAGGTGACTCCCACCTACAATGAGCAGTTCTTC
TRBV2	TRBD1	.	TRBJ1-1	CASSINRGGSEAFF	TGTGCCAGCAGCATTAACAGGGGGGGGTCTGAAGCTTTCTTT
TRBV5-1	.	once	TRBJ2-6	CASSLAGIPGANVLTF	TGCGCCAGCAGCTTGGCGGGGATCCCTGGGGCCAACGTCCTGACTTTC
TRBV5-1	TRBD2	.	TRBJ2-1	CASSLSLAGNNEQFF	TGCGCCAGCAGCTTGTCACTAGCGGGGAACAATGAGCAGTTCTTC
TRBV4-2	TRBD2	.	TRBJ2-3	CASSQDGGGSNTDTQYF	TGTGCCAGCAGCCAAGATGGCGGGGGGTCCAACACAGATACGCAGTATTTT
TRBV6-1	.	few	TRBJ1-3	CASSEARRRPGNTIYF	TGTGCCAGCAGTGAAGCGCGGAGGAGACCCGGAAACACCATATATTTT
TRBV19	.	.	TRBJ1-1	CASSMRRGPALNTEAFF	TGTGCCAGTAGTATGAGGAGGGGACCGGCTTTGAACACTGAAGCTTTCTTT
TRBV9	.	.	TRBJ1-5	CASSPRGGLEPQHF	TGTGCCAGCAGCCCCCGAGGAGGGCTCGAGCCCCAGCATTTT
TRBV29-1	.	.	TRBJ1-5	CSVGGPNQPQHF	TGCAGCGTTGGGGGGCCGAATCAGCCCCAGCATTTT
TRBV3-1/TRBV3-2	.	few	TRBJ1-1	CASSRGGRTLNTEAFF	TGTGCCAGCAGCCGGGGGGGGAGGACACTGAACACTGAAGCTTTCTTT
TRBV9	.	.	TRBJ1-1	CASSVVTGEAFF	TGTGCCAGCAGCGTAGTAACCGGTGAAGCTTTCTTT
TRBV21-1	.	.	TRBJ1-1	CASSAMPRDTEAFF	TGTGCCAGCAGCGCAATGCCGCGGGACACTGAAGCTTTCTTT